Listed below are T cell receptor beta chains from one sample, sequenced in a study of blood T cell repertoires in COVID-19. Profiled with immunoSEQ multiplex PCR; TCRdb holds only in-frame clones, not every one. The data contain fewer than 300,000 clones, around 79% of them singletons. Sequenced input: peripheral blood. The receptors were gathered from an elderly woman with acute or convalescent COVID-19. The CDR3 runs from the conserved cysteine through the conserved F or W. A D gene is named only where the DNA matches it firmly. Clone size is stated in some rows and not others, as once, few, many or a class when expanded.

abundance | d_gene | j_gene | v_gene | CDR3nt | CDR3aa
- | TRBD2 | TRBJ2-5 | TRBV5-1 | TGCGCCAGCAGCTTGGCCGGACTAGCGGGAGGGCTGGAGACCCAGTACTTC | CASSLAGLAGGLETQYF
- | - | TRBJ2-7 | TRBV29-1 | TGCAGCGTCTCGTTACCCGGTGTCAACTACGAGCAGTACTTC | CSVSLPGVNYEQYF
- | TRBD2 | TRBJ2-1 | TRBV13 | TGTGCCAGCAGCCGACTAGCGGGACGTAATGAGCAGTTCTTC | CASSRLAGRNEQFF
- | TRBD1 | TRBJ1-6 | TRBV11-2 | TGTGCCAGCAGCTCGAGAGTGGGACAGGCAGCAGATAATTCACCCCTCCACTTT | CASSSRVGQAADNSPLHF
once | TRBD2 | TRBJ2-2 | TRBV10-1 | TGCATGCGGGGGAAGGAGGGCGGGGAGCTGTTTTTT | CMRGKEGGELFF
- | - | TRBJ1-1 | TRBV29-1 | TGCAGCGGAATCCAGGGGAACACTGAAGCTTTCTTT | CSGIQGNTEAFF
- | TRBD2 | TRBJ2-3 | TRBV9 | TGTGCCAGCAGCCAACGACTAGCGGGATCCACAGATACGCAGTATTTT | CASSQRLAGSTDTQYF
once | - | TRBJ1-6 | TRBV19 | TGTGCCAGTAGTATAAAGGAGGGAGGGGCCTTTAATTCACCCCTCCACTTT | CASSIKEGGAFNSPLHF
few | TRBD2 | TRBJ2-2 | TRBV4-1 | TGCGCCAGCAGCCATAGACTAGCGGGAGTTGGCACCGGGGAGCTGTTTTTT | CASSHRLAGVGTGELFF
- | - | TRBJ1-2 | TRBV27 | TGTGCCAGCATGGAGGACTATGGCTACACCTTC | CASMEDYGYTF
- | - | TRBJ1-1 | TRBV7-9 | TGTGCCAGCAGCCCCGGGGAGCTGAGCACTGAAGCTTTCTTT | CASSPGELSTEAFF
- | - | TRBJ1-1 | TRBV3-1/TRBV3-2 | TGTGCCAGCAGCCATAGGACAGCGGAGACTGAAGCTTTCTTT | CASSHRTAETEAFF
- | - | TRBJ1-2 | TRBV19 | TGTGCCAGTAGTATAGCTTTGGCAGCTAACTATGGCTACACCTTC | CASSIALAANYGYTF
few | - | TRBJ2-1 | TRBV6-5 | TGTGCCAGCAGTTACTCGGGGACACGCTCCTACAATGAGCAGTTCTTC | CASSYSGTRSYNEQFF
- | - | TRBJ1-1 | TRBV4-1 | TGCGCCAGCAGCCACACAGGGAGTTCGAACACTGAAGCTTTCTTT | CASSHTGSSNTEAFF
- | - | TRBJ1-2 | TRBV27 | TGTGCCAGCAGTTACCGGGCCGGGGGGTTTGGCTACACCTTC | CASSYRAGGFGYTF
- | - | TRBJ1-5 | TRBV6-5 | TGTGCCAGCATCGAAGGGGGTTTGGGCAATCAGCCCCAGCATTTT | CASIEGGLGNQPQHF
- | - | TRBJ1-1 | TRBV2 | TGTGCCAGCAGGCGAATTGAAGCTGAAGCTTTCTTT | CASRRIEAEAFF
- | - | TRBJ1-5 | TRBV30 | TGTGCCTGGAGAGACGGTCAGGGGCTCAATCAGCCCCAGCATTTT | CAWRDGQGLNQPQHF
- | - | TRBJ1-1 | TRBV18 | TGTGCCAGCTCACTGAGCAGGGAACGGGACACTGAAGCTTTCTTT | CASSLSRERDTEAFF
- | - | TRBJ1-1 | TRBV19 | TGTGCCAGTAGTACGAGGGCGGCAGGGAACACTGAAGCTTTCTTT | CASSTRAAGNTEAFF
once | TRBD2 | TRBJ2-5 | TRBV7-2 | TGTGCCAGCAGCACCCGGACTAGCGGGGGGAGAGAGACCCAGTACTTC | CASSTRTSGGRETQYF
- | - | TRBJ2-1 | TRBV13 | TGTGCCAGCAGCTTAAGGTTGGGTCAGGGAACTTTCAATGAGCAGTTCTTC | CASSLRLGQGTFNEQFF
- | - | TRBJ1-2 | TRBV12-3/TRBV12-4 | TGTGCCAGCAGCTCAAGACAGGTCGGAGGCTACACCTTC | CASSSRQVGGYTF
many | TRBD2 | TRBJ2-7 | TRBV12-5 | TGTGCTAGTGGTTCCCCGAGCGGCGGGAGATCGAACGAGCAGTACTTC | CASGSPSGGRSNEQYF
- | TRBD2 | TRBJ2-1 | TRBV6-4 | TGTGCCCGCAGCTTAGGGGGCGGGGGGGCCCGAAATGAGCAGTTCTTC | CARSLGGGGARNEQFF
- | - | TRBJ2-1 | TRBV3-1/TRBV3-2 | TGTGCCAGCAGCGCGGACTATGTCTCCTACAATGAGCAGTTCTTC | CASSADYVSYNEQFF
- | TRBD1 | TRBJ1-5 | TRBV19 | TGTGCCAGTAGAGGACAGGGGAGTGGTCAGCCCCAGCATTTT | CASRGQGSGQPQHF
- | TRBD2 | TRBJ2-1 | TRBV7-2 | TGTGCCAGCAGCCTCCGGGGACTAGCGGGATACAATGAGCAGTTCTTC | CASSLRGLAGYNEQFF
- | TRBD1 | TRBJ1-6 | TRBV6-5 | TGTGCCAGCAGTTACTACAGGGGTAATTCACCCCTCCACTTT | CASSYYRGNSPLHF
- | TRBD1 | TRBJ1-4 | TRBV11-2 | TGTGCCAGCAGCCAGGGGGGACCTAATGAAAAACTGTTTTTT | CASSQGGPNEKLFF
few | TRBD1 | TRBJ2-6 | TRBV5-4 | TGTGCCAGCAGGAGGACAGGGGGCGCTGGGGCCAACGTCCTGACTTTC | CASRRTGGAGANVLTF
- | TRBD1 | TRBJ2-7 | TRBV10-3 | TGTGCCATCAAAAGGGGTGGGTACGGGACAGGGGACGAGCAGTACTTC | CAIKRGGYGTGDEQYF
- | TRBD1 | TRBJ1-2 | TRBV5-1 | TGCGCCAGCAGCTTGGGATATACGGGACAGGCCTCCTATGGCTACACCTTC | CASSLGYTGQASYGYTF
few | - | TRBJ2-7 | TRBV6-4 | TGTGCCAGCAGTTGGACAGAAGAGCAGTACTTC | CASSWTEEQYF
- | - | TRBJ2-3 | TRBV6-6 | TGTGCCAGCAGTCCCCCCGGTGGTGTGAGGCGCACAGATACGCAGTATTTT | CASSPPGGVRRTDTQYF
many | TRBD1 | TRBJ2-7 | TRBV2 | TGTGCCAGCAGTGGACAGGGGACCTACGAGCAGTACTTC | CASSGQGTYEQYF
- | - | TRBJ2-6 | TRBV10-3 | TGTGCCATCAGTGAGTTCGCGGCTCCCGCTGGGGCCAACGTCCTGACTTTC | CAISEFAAPAGANVLTF
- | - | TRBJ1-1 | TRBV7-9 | TGTGCCAGCAGCCGAGACACAAGCCCCATGAACACTGAAGCTTTCTTT | CASSRDTSPMNTEAFF
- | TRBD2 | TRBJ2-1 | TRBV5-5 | TGTGCCAGCAGCCTCACTAGCGGCAATGAGCAGTTCTTC | CASSLTSGNEQFF
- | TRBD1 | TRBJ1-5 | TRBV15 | TGTGCCACCAGCAGAGAGGTTCCAGGGGGCTGGGTTCAGCCCCAGCATTTT | CATSREVPGGWVQPQHF
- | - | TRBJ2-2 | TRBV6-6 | TGTGCAACCACCGGGGGGCCGAACACCGGGGAGCTGTTTTTT | CATTGGPNTGELFF
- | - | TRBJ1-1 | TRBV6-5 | TGTGCCAGCATCCCACTTCACCCGGGTTATACTGAAGCTTTCTTT | CASIPLHPGYTEAFF
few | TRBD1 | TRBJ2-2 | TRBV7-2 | TGTGCCAGCAGCTTAAGGTCGACAGGGTGGGAGCTGTTTTTT | CASSLRSTGWELFF
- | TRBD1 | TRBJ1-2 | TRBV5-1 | TGCGCCAGCAGGGGACAGGGGGCGGTTGAGTGCTATGGCTACACCTTC | CASRGQGAVECYGYTF
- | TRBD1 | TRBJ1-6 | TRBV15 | TGTGCCACCAGCAGAGATACAGGGGGGAGCTCCTATAATTCACCCCTCCACTTT | CATSRDTGGSSYNSPLHF
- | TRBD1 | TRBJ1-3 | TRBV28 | TGTGCCAGCAGTTTATCTGGACAGGGGGCCCCAGGACTTTTT | CASSLSGQGAPGLF
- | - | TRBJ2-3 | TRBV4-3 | TGCGCCAGCAGCCAAGATCGTACTAGTTCGGTGGATACGCAGTATTTT | CASSQDRTSSVDTQYF
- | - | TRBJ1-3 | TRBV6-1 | TGTGCCAGCAGTTCGGGGGGAGGGCGAAACACCATATATTTT | CASSSGGGRNTIYF
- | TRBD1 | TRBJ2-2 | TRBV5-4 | TGTGCCAGCAGCTTGGGAGGACAGGGGGCGGTCGGGGAGCTGTTTTTT | CASSLGGQGAVGELFF
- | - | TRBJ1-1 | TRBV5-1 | TGCGCCAGCAGCTTGGAGGAGGGCAGGAGTGGCACTGAAGCTTTCTTT | CASSLEEGRSGTEAFF